The subject of this entry is one T cell receptor beta chain. Germline loops: CDR1 SGDLS, CDR2 YYNGEE. V lost 4 bases and J 1 base, leaving 16 bases between the germline ends. This CDR3 is 16 amino acids long. The data derive from a study of control samples from healthy donors and cancer patients. Some clones are missing from TCRdb's copy, which holds only in-frame ones; the method was immunoSEQ multiplex PCR. The table has about 120,000 clones, 92% seen once; the top ten hold under 0.7%. Source material: PBMCs. V gene TRBV9 combines with J gene TRBJ2-3, with D tentatively TRBD1 or TRBD2 (5 bases each). This TCR was sampled from a man older than 75 with head and neck cancer. The DNA for the CDR3 is TGTGCCAGCAGCCCATACCAGGGAGCAGGCACAGATACGCAGTATTTT. Protein product: CASSPYQGAGTDTQYF.